The clone carrying this TCR beta chain has at least ten counts. The antigen remains undetermined. Time point described: patch test 1, 2 weeks after DPC sensitization. Treatment: therapeutic diphenylcyclopropenone sensitization with weekly scalp DPC. Total RNA was isolated from unfractionated whole blood. Suited to DPC and affected by alopecia, the donors ranged from 18 to 70 years old. MiXCR, run by TCRdb on the RACE reads, gives a single entry per CDR3 protein. The table has tens of thousands of distinct CDR3 sequences, about 11% seen once; the top ten hold under 2%. The data originate from a study of human T cells and chemical hapten exposure. Study-level results: The presence of alopecia in the donors means their immune response may differ from healthy people's.

The origin of this receptor is a woman in her 40s with alopecia areata. Some clones in this sample may be carry-over from other donors' samples. Sequencing used whole blood, obtained in connection with sensitization to the hapten diphenylcyclopropenone (DPC).

The chain's CDR3 is CSAYSGAHYEQYF. CDR3 sequence (DNA): TGCAGTGCCTATTCCGGGGCCCACTACGAGCAGTACTTC. The J gene is TRBJ2-7, the V gene TRBV20-1; D is possibly TRBD1 or TRBD2 (5 bases each). This CDR3 contains 13 residues. V lost 6 bases and J 3 bases, leaving 15 bases between the germline ends. CDR1 and CDR2 from the germline V gene are DFQATT and SNEGSKA (reference sequence).